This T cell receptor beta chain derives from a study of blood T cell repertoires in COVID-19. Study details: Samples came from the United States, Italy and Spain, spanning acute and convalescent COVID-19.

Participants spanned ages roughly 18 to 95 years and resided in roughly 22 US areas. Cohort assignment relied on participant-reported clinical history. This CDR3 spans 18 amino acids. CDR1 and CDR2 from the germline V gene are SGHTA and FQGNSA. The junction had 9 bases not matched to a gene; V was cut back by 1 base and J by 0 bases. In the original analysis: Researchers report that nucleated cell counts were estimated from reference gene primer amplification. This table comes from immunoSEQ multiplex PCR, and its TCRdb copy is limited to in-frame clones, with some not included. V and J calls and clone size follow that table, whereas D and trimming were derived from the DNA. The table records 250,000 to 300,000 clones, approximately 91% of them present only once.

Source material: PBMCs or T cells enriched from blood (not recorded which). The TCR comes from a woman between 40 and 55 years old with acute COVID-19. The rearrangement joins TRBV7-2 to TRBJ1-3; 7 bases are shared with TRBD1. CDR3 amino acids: CASSLEPTGVLSGNTIYF. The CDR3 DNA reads TGTGCCAGCAGCTTAGAACCTACAGGGGTCCTCTCTGGAAACACCATATATTTT.